This TCR beta chain stems from a study of T cell responses to AZD1222 COVID-19 vaccine. Study-level background: It was second doses at about 4 or about 12 weeks that were pooled. General study results and limits: Dominant CD4 TCR responses targeted spike regions 160-218 and 743-854. It was only after the peak T cell response that any repertoires were sampled.

Repertoires were generated with immunoSEQ multiplex PCR, while TCRdb's copy carries only in-frame clones and drops some. The sample has approximately 130,000 clones, approximately 94% seen once. The germline gives CDR1 LNHDA, CDR2 SQIVND (reference sequence). V shed 3 bases and J shed 4 bases, with 9 bases lying between them. CDR3 length: 14 amino acids. The sample holds one count of this clone. Antigen specificity is unknown. Sequences were derived from peripheral blood, sampled on day 0 of AZD1222 vaccination. This rearrangement joins TRBV19 to TRBJ2-2; weak D call: TRBD1 (6 bases). This TCR was recovered from an adult in good health. The CDR3 protein is CASSMGHLTGELFF. The DNA of the CDR3 is TGTGCCAGTAGTATGGGACATCTCACCGGGGAGCTGTTTTTT.